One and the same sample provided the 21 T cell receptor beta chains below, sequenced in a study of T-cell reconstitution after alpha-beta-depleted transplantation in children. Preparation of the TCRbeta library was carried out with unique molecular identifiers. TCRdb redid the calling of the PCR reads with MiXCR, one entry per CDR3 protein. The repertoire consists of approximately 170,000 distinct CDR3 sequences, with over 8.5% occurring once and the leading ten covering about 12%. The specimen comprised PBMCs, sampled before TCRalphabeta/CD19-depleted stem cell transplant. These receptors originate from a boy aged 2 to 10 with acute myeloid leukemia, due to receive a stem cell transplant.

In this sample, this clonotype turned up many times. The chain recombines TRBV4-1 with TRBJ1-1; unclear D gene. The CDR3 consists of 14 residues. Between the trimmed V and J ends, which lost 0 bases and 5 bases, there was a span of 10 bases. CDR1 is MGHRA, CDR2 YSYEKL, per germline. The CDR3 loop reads CASSQDPGRTEAFF. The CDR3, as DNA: TGCGCCAGCAGCCAAGATCCGGGGAGGACTGAAGCTTTCTTT.

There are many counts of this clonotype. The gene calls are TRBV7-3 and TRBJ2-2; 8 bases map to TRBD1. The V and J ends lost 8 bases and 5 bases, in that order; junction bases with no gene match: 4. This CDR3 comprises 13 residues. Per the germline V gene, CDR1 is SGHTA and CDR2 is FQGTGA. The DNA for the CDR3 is TGTGCCAGCGGACAGGGAAGGACCGGGGAGCTGTTTTTT. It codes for CASGQGRTGELFF.

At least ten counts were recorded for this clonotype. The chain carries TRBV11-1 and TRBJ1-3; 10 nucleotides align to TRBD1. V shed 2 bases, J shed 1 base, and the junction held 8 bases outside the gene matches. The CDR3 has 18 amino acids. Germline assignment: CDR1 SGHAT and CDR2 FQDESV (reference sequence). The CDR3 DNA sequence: TGTGCCAGCAGCTTAAATTTGGGACAGGGGTATTCTGGAAACACCATATATTTT. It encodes CASSLNLGQGYSGNTIYF.

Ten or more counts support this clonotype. The CDR3 here is CASSYSTFGDSTYEQFF. DNA for the CDR3: TGTGCCAGCAGTTACTCGACTTTCGGGGACTCTACATATGAGCAGTTCTTC. The J gene is TRBJ2-1, the V gene TRBV6-2 or TRBV6-3, with D tentatively TRBD2 (6 bases). This CDR3 has 17 residues. Deletions cut 0 bases from V and 8 bases from J, with 20 bases between. Germline CDR1 is MNHEY and CDR2 is SVGEGT.

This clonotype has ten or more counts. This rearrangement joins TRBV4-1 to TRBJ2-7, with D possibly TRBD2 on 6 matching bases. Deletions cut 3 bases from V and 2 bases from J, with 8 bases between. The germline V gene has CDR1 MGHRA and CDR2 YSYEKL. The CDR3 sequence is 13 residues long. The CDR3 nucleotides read TGCGCCAGCAGCCACGGGGGACCCTACGAGCAGTACTTC. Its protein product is CASSHGGPYEQYF.

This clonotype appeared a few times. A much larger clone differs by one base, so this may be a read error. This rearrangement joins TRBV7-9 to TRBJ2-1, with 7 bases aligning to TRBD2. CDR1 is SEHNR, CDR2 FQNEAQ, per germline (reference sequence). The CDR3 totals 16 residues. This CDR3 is CACSLAAGFSYNEQFF. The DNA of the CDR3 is TGTGCCTGCAGCTTAGCAGCGGGGTTCTCCTACAATGAGCAGTTCTTC. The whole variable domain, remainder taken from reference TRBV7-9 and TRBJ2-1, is DTGVSQNPRHKITKRGQNVTFRCDPISEHNRLYWYRQTLGQGPEFLTYFQNEAQLEKSRLLSDRFSAERPKGSFSTLEIQRTEQGDSAMYLCACSLAAGFSYNEQFFGPGTRLTVL.

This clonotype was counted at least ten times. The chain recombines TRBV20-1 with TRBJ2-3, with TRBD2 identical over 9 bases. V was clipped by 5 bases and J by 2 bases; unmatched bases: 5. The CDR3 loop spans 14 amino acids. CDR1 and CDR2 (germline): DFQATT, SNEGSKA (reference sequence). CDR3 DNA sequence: TGCAGTGCTCACGGACTAGCGTTCACAGATACGCAGTATTTT. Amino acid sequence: CSAHGLAFTDTQYF.

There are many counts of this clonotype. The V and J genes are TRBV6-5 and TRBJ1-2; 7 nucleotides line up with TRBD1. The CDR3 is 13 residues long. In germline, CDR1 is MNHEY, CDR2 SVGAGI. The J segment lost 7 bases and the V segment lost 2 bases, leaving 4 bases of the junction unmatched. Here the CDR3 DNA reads TGTGCCAGCAGTTACGACAGGGAATTTGGCTACACCTTC. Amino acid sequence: CASSYDREFGYTF.

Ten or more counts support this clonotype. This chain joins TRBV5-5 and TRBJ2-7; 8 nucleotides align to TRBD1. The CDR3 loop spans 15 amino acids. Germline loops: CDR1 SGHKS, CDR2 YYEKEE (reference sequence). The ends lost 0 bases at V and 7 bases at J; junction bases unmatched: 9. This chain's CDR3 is CASSLETQGAREQYV. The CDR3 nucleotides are TGTGCCAGCAGCTTGGAGACTCAGGGGGCCAGGGAGCAGTACGTC.

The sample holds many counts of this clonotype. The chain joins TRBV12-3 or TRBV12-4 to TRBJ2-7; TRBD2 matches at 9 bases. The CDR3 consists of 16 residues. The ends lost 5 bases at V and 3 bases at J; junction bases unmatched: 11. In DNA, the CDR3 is TGTGCCAGCAGTCCCCGTCGGGCGGGAGGGGGCTACGAGCAGTACTTC. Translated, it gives CASSPRRAGGGYEQYF.

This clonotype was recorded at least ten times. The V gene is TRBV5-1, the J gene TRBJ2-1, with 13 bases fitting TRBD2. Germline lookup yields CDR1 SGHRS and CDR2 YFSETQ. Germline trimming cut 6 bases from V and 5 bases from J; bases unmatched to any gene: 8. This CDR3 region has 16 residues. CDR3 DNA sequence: TGCGCCAGCACCTGGGGGGGGACTAGCGGGAACAATGAGCAGTTCTTC. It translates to CASTWGGTSGNNEQFF.

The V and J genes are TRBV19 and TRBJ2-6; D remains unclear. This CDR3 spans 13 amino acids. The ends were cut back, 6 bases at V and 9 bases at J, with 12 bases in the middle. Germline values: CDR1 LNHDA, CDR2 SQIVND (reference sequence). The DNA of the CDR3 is TGTGCCAGTAGGCCCGACGGTTACAACGTCCTGACTTTC. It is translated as CASRPDGYNVLTF.

The CDR3 is CASSLDPRYEQYF. The CDR3 nucleotides read TGTGCCAGCAGCTTAGATCCCCGGTACGAGCAGTACTTC. J is TRBJ2-7 and V is TRBV7-8; D ambiguous. From germline, CDR1 is SGHVS and CDR2 FQNEAQ. The CDR3 runs to 13 residues. Trimming removed 1 base from V and 4 bases from J, with 8 bases in between.

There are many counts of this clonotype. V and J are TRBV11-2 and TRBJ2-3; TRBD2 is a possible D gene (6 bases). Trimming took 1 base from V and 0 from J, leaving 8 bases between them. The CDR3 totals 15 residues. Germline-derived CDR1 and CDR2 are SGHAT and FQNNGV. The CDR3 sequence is CASSLGLGSTDTQYF. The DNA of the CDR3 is TGTGCCAGCAGCTTAGGACTAGGAAGCACAGATACGCAGTATTTT.

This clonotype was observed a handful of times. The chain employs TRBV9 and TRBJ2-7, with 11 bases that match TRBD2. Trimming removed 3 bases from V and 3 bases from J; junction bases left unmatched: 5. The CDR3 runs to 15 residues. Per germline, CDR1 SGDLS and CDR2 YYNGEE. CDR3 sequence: CASSGSSGRIYEQYF. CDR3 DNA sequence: TGTGCCAGCAGCGGATCTAGCGGGAGGATCTACGAGCAGTACTTC.

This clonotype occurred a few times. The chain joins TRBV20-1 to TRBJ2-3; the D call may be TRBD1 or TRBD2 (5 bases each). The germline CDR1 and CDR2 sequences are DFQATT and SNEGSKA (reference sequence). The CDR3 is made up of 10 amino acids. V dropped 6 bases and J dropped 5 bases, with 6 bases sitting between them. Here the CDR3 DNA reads TGCAGTGCGGGGGTAGATACGCAGTATTTT. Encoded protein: CSAGVDTQYF.

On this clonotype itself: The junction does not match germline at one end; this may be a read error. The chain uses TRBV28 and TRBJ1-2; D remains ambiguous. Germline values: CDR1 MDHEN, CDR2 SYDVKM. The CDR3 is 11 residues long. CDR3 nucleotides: TGTGCCAGCAGGTCCAACATTGGCTACCCCTTC. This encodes CASRSNIGYPF.

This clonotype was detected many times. The CDR3 DNA reads TGTGCCAGCAGCCACGGGGGATCGACAGATACGCAGTATTTT. This sequence encodes CASSHGGSTDTQYF. The rearrangement uses TRBV14 and TRBJ2-3; a weak D match, TRBD2 (6 bases). V was cut by 3 bases and J by 3 bases, with 10 bases left in between. Germline CDR1 reads SGHDN; CDR2 reads FVKESK. This CDR3 contains 14 residues.

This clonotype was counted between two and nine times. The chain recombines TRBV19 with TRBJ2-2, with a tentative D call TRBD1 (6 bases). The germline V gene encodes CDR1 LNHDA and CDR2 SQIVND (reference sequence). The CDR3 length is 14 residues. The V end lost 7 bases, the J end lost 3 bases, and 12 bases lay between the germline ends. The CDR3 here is CASKGDTHTGELFF. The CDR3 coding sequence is TGTGCCAGTAAGGGGGACACCCACACCGGGGAGCTGTTTTTT.

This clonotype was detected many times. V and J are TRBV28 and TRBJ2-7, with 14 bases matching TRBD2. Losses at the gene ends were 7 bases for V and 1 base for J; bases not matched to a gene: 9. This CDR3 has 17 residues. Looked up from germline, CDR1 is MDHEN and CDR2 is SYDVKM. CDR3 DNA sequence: TGTGCCAGCACCGGGACTAGCGGGAGTATAACTTCCTACGAGCAGTACTTC. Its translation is CASTGTSGSITSYEQYF.

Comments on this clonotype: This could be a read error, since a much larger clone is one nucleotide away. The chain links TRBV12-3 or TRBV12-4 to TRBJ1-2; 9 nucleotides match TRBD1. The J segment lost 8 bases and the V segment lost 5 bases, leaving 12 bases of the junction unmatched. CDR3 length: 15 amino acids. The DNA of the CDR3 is TGTGCCAGCAGTCCCTCCGGGACAGGGCGTCGGGGCTACACCTTC. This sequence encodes CASSPSGTGRRGYTF.